A single sample gave rise to the 16 T cell receptor beta chains below, sequenced in a study of blood T cell repertoires in COVID-19. Profiling relied on immunoSEQ multiplex PCR, and the TCRdb table lists in-frame clones only, not all of them. The table lists around 63,000 clones, 70% to 85% of them singletons. The sequenced sample consisted of peripheral blood. Every receptor here comes from a human donor in a cohort sampled during active COVID-19.

The V call is TRBV25-1, the J call TRBJ1-3, with D perhaps TRBD1 (5 bases). The CDR3 has 12 residues. Germline V gene lookup returns CDR1 MGHDK and CDR2 SYGVNS. Trimming took off 7 bases at V and 2 bases at J, with 6 bases between the two ends. The CDR3 loop reads CASTQAGNTIYF. CDR3 sequence (DNA): TGTGCCAGCACACAGGCTGGAAACACCATATATTTT. Combining the CDR3 with reference TRBV25-1 and TRBJ1-3 gives the whole variable domain EADIYQTPRYLVIGTGKKITLECSQTMGHDKMYWYQQDPGMELHLIHYSYGVNSTEKGDLSSESTVSRIRTEHFPLTLESARPSHTSQYLCASTQAGNTIYFGEGSWLTVV.

This chain uses TRBV6-6 with TRBJ1-2; D is ambiguous. This CDR3 is 14 amino acids long. In germline, CDR1 is MNHNY, CDR2 SVGAGI (reference sequence). V lost 0 bases and J lost 1, with 6 bases in between. The CDR3 DNA follows: TGTGCCAGCAGTTACTCTACTGGTAACTATGGCTACACCTTC. Protein: CASSYSTGNYGYTF.

This chain connects TRBV6-2 or TRBV6-3 to TRBJ1-1; the D gene is possibly TRBD1 (6 bases). Germline V gene data show CDR1 as MNHEY and CDR2 as SVGEGT. Between the trimmed V and J ends, which lost 3 bases and 1 base, there was a span of 15 bases. CDR3 size: 16 residues. The CDR3 DNA is TGTGCCAGCAGTTATCGGGACATTCTTCGGAACACTGAAGCTTTCTTT. Its protein product is CASSYRDILRNTEAFF.

The chain couples TRBV5-1 to TRBJ2-1; D is unresolved. The CDR3 totals 16 residues. With 0 bases removed from V and 5 bases from J, the gap between germline ends came to 15 bases. Germline V gives CDR1 SGHRS, CDR2 YFSETQ. In nucleotides, the CDR3 is TGCGCCAGCAGCTTGGTTGGAGAAAGACGCCACAATGAGCAGTTCTTC. Encoded protein: CASSLVGERRHNEQFF. The full variable domain, its missing parts supplied by reference TRBV5-1 and TRBJ2-1, is KAGVTQTPRYLIKTRGQQVTLSCSPISGHRSVSWYQQTPGQGLQFLFEYFSETQRNKGNFPGRFSGRQFSNSRSEMNVSTLELGDSALYLCASSLVGERRHNEQFFGPGTRLTVL.

The chain employs TRBV5-1 and TRBJ2-2; D is perhaps TRBD2 (6 bases). Germline V gives CDR1 SGHRS, CDR2 YFSETQ. The V and J ends lost 0 bases and 0 bases respectively, with 9 bases between them. The CDR3 has 16 residues. DNA of the CDR3: TGCGCCAGCAGCTTGGTGGGCGGGACGAACACCGGGGAGCTGTTTTTT. Encoded protein: CASSLVGGTNTGELFF.

The CDR3 bases are TGTGCCAGCAGGAAACTGACGGGTGGGGAGACCCAGTACTTC. Translation gives CASRKLTGGETQYF. The V call is TRBV11-2, the J call TRBJ2-5, with D hard to call. The length of the CDR3 is 14 residues. In germline, CDR1 is SGHAT, CDR2 FQNNGV. V was cut by 6 bases and J by 5 bases, with 16 bases left in between.

J is TRBJ1-2 and V is TRBV7-9, with TRBD1 identical over 7 bases. V was pared by 6 bases and J by 8 bases, with 9 bases of the junction left unmatched. This CDR3 region has 13 residues. Germline CDR1 and CDR2: SEHNR and FQNEAQ (reference sequence). As DNA, the CDR3 is TGTGCCAGCAGTCACGGGACAGCCCGAGGCTACACCTTC. Protein product: CASSHGTARGYTF.

The J gene is TRBJ2-7, the V gene TRBV3-1 (or the pseudogene TRBV3-2), with 7 nucleotides matching TRBD2. There are 16 residues in the CDR3. The trim removed 1 base at V and 1 base at J, leaving 7 bases unmatched. CDR1 and CDR2 (germline): LGHDT, YNNKEL (reference sequence). In DNA form, the CDR3 reads TGTGCCAGCAGCCAAGGGGGTCGGCGGGGGTCCTACGAGCAGTACTTC. Protein product: CASSQGGRRGSYEQYF.

J is TRBJ2-1 and V is TRBV5-4; D uncertain. This CDR3 is built from 12 residues. Trimming shortened V by 4 bases and J by 9 bases, and 11 bases separated the two germline ends. Germline loops: CDR1 SGHNT, CDR2 YYREEE (reference sequence). The CDR3 here is CASSPDFGEQFF. The CDR3 coding sequence is TGTGCCAGCAGCCCCGACTTTGGTGAGCAGTTCTTC.

The V call is TRBV25-1, the J call TRBJ1-4; D may be TRBD1 (5 bases). V was clipped by 6 bases and J by 4 bases, with 15 bases between them. The CDR3 loop spans 15 amino acids. Germline V gives CDR1 MGHDK, CDR2 SYGVNS. The CDR3: CASSRGAGLNEKLFF. For the CDR3, the DNA is TGTGCCAGCAGCCGCGGGGCAGGTCTTAATGAAAAACTGTTTTTT.

The gene calls are TRBV24-1 and TRBJ2-5; D is possibly TRBD1 (5 bases). The CDR3 sequence is 16 residues long. In germline, CDR1 is KGHDR, CDR2 SFDVKD. V was shortened by 0 bases and J by 2 bases, with 12 bases between the two germline ends. The CDR3, as DNA: TGTGCCACCAGTGATTTGACTCGGCAGGGTCAAGAGACCCAGTACTTC. Its translation: CATSDLTRQGQETQYF.

J is TRBJ1-1 and V is TRBV5-1, with D perhaps matching TRBD1 (6 bases). The germline V and J ends were trimmed by 3 bases and 5 bases, with 11 bases remaining between them. CDR3 length: 13 amino acids. Germline V gene lookup returns CDR1 SGHRS and CDR2 YFSETQ. CDR3 region: CASSSQGYTEAFF. The CDR3 DNA sequence: TGCGCCAGCAGCTCCCAGGGGTATACTGAAGCTTTCTTT.

The chain uses TRBV14 and TRBJ2-1; 7 bases agree with TRBD2. With 2 bases clipped from V and 8 bases from J, the junction kept 9 bases outside the gene matches. The CDR3 extends over 15 amino acids. Looked up from germline, CDR1 is SGHDN and CDR2 is FVKESK. The CDR3 region is CASSQQMAGRDEQFF. Written as DNA, the CDR3 is TGTGCCAGCAGCCAACAGATGGCGGGGAGGGATGAGCAGTTCTTC.

J is TRBJ1-6 and V is TRBV5-1; TRBD1 is a possible D gene (6 bases). V lost 2 bases to trimming and J lost 9 bases, with 15 bases between them. Per germline, CDR1 SGHRS and CDR2 YFSETQ. This CDR3 comprises 15 residues. CDR3 DNA: TGCGCCAGCAGCTTTTGGGGGCGTTCGGGTTCACCCCTCCACTTT. This encodes CASSFWGRSGSPLHF.

The chain carries TRBV27 and TRBJ2-5, with D maybe TRBD2 (6 bases). CDR3 size: 15 residues. Germline CDR1 and CDR2: MNHEY and SMNVEV (reference sequence). V lost 9 bases and J 1 base, leaving 18 bases between the germline ends. Written as DNA, the CDR3 is TGTGCCAGTGCCCCCGGTGGGGGGTCCCAAGAGACCCAGTACTTC. This encodes CASAPGGGSQETQYF.

This clone was counted only a few times. The V gene is TRBV4-2, the J gene TRBJ2-7, with 15 bases fitting TRBD2. The CDR3 covers 16 residues. V shed 4 bases, J shed 4 bases, and the junction held 5 bases outside the gene matches. CDR1 is LGHNA and CDR2 is YNFKEQ in the germline V gene. CDR3: CASSPTGLAGGYEQYF. DNA of the CDR3: TGTGCCAGCAGCCCTACGGGACTAGCGGGAGGTTACGAGCAGTACTTC.